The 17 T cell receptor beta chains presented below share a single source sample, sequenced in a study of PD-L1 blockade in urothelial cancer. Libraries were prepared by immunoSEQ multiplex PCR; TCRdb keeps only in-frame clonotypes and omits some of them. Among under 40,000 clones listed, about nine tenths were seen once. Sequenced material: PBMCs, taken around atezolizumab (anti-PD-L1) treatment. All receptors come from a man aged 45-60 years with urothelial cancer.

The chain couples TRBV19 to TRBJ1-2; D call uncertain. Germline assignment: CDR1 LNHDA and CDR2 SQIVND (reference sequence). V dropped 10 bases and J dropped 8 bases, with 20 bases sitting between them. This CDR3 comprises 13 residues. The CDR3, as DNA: TGTGCCACCAAACCCGCTCCGAGGTCGGGCTACACCTTC. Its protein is CATKPAPRSGYTF.

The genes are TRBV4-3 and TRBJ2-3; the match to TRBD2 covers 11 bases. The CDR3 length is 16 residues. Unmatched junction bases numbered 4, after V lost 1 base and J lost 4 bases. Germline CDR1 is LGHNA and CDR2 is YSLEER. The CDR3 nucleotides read TGCGCCAGCAGCCAAGTAGCGGGAGGGCCCCCAGATACGCAGTATTTT. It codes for CASSQVAGGPPDTQYF.

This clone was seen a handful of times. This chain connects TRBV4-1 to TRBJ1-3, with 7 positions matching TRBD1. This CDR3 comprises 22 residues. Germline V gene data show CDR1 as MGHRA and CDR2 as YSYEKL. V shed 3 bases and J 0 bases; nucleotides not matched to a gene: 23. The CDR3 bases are TGCGCCAGCAGCCATAGGGGTCTGACAGGGCCGCGACGGATGAACTCTGGAAACACCATATATTTT. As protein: CASSHRGLTGPRRMNSGNTIYF.

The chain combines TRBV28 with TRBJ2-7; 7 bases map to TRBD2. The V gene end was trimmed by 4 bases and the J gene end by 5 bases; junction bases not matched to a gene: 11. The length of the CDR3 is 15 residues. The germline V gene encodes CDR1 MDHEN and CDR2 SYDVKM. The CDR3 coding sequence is TGTGCCAGCAGTTCCATAGGCGGGAGAATCAACGAGCAGTACTTC. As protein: CASSSIGGRINEQYF. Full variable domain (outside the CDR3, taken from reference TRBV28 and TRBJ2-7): DVKVTQSSRYLVKRTGEKVFLECVQDMDHENMFWYRQDPGLGLRLIYFSYDVKMKEKGDIPEGYSVSREKKERFSLILESASTNQTSMYLCASSSIGGRINEQYFGPGTRLTVT.

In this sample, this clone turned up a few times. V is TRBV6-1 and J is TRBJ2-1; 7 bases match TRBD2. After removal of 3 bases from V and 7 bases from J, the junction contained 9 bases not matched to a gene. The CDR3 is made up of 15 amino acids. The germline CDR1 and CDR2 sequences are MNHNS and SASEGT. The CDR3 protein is CASSEWTTGGNEQFF. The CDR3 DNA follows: TGTGCCAGCAGTGAGTGGACTACCGGGGGGAATGAGCAGTTCTTC.

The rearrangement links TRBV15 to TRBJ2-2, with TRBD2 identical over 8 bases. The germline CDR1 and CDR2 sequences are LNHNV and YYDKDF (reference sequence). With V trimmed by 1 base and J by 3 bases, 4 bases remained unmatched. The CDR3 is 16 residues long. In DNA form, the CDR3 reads TGTGCCACCAGCAGAGTGACCGGGAGGGACACCGGGGAGCTGTTTTTT. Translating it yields CATSRVTGRDTGELFF.

The DNA for the CDR3 is TGTGCCAGCAGCTGGACAGGGGGCGGGCGGGAAAAACTGTTTTTT. The encoded protein is CASSWTGGGREKLFF. This chain links TRBV6-1 with TRBJ1-4, with TRBD1 matching 11 bases. After removal of 6 bases from V and 8 bases from J, the junction contained 8 bases not matched to a gene. CDR1 and CDR2 from the germline V gene are MNHNS and SASEGT. This CDR3 has 15 amino acids.

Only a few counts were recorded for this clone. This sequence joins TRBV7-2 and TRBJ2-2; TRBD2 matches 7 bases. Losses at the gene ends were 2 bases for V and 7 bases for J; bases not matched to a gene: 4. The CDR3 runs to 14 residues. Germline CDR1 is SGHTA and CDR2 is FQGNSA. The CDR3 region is CASSLNREGGELFF. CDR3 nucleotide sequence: TGTGCCAGCAGCTTAAATAGGGAGGGCGGGGAGCTGTTTTTT.

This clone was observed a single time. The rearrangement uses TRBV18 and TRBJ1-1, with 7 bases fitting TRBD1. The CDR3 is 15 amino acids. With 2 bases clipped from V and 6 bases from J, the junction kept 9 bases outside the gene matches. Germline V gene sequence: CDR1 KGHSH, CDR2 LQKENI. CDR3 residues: CASSPGTGEIAEAFF. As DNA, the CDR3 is TGTGCCAGCTCACCAGGAACAGGGGAGATTGCTGAAGCTTTCTTT. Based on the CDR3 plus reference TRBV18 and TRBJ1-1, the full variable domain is NAGVMQNPRHLVRRRGQEARLRCSPMKGHSHVYWYRQLPEEGLKFMVYLQKENIIDESGMPKERFSAEFPKEGPSILRIQQVVRGDSAAYFCASSPGTGEIAEAFFGQGTRLTVV.

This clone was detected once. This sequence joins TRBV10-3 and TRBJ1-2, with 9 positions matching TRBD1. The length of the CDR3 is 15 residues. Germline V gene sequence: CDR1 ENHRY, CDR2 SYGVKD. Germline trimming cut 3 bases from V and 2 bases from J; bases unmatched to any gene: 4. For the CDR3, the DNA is TGTGCCATCAGTGATAGTGGACAGGGGAACTATGGCTACACCTTC. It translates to CAISDSGQGNYGYTF.

The CDR3: CASSFGLAGGPNTGELFF. CDR3 bases: TGTGCCAGCAGCTTCGGGCTAGCGGGAGGGCCGAACACCGGGGAGCTGTTTTTT. The V call is TRBV5-5, the J call TRBJ2-2, with 12 bases that match TRBD2. The CDR3 runs 18 residues. Losses at the gene ends were 2 bases for V and 0 bases for J; bases not matched to a gene: 5. Looked up from germline, CDR1 is SGHKS and CDR2 is YYEKEE (reference sequence). The full variable domain, its missing parts supplied by reference TRBV5-5 and TRBJ2-2, is DAGVTQSPTHLIKTRGQQVTLRCSPISGHKSVSWYQQVLGQGPQFIFQYYEKEERGRGNFPDRFSARQFPNYSSELNVNALLLGDSALYLCASSFGLAGGPNTGELFFGEGSRLTVL.

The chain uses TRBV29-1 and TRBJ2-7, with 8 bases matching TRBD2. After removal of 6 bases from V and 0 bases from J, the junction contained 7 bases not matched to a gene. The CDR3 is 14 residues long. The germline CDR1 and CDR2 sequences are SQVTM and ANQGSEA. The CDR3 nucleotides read TGCAGCGTACGAATAGCGGGGAGCTCCTACGAGCAGTACTTC. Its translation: CSVRIAGSSYEQYF.

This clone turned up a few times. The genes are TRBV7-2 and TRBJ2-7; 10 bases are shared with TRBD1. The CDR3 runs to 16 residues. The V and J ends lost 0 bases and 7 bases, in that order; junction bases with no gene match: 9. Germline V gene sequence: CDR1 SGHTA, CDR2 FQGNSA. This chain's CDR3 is CASSLAAGTGVKEQYF. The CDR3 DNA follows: TGTGCCAGCAGCTTAGCGGCGGGGACAGGGGTGAAGGAGCAGTACTTC.

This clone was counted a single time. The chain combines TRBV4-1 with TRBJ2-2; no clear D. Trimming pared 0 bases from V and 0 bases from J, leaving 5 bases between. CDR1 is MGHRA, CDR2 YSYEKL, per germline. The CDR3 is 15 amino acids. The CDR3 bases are TGCGCCAGCAGCCAAGACATCCCGAACACCGGGGAGCTGTTTTTT. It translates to CASSQDIPNTGELFF.

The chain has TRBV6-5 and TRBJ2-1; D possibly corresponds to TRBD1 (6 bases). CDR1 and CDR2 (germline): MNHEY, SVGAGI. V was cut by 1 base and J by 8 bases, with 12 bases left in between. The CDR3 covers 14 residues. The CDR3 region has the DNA TGTGCCAGCAGTTACTACAGGGCCCTGGATGAGCAGTTCTTC. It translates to CASSYYRALDEQFF.

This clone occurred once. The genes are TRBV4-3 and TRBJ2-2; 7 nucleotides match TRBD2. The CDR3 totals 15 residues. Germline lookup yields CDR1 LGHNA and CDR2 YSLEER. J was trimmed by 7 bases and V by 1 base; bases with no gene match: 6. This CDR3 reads CASSQGAGAVGELFF. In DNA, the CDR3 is TGCGCCAGCAGCCAAGGGGCGGGAGCGGTCGGGGAGCTGTTTTTT.

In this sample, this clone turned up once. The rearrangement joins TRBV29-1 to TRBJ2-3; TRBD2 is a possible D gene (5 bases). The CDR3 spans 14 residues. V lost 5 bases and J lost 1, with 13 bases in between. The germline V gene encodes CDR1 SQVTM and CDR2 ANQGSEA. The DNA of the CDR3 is TGCAGCGTTATTTGGGGAGTGGGCACAGATACGCAGTATTTT. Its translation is CSVIWGVGTDTQYF.